What follows are 2 T cell receptor beta chains derived from one specimen sequenced in a study of T cell repertoires in cytomegalovirus infection. TCRdb recomputed calls from the reads with MiXCR, one row per CDR3 protein. The sample includes more than 95,000 distinct CDR3 sequences, about 32% of them seen just once. Their cognate antigens are unknown. The sequencing used CD8+ T cells from cultured PBMCs, collected from culture after CMV antigen stimulation. The receptor source for this set is a human donor in good health (CMV status not recorded). Some clones in this sample may be carry-over from other donors' samples.

This clonotype was seen only a few times. The chain joins TRBV13 to TRBJ2-7, with D possibly being TRBD1 or TRBD2 (5 bases each). The germline V gene encodes CDR1 PRHDT and CDR2 FYEKMQ (reference sequence). The CDR3 length is 15 residues. V shed 5 bases and J shed 3 bases, with 17 bases lying between them. The CDR3 coding sequence is TGTGCCAGCAGCCCAAAGGGGACGTTCGGCTACGAGCAGTACTTC. This sequence encodes CASSPKGTFGYEQYF.

The sample holds a few counts of this clonotype. The rearrangement links TRBV7-9 to TRBJ2-3; D ambiguous. In germline, CDR1 is SEHNR, CDR2 FQNEAQ (reference sequence). The germline V and J ends were trimmed by 1 base and 7 bases, with 9 bases remaining between them. CDR3 length: 13 amino acids. The CDR3 protein is CASSLESLNTQYF. The CDR3 DNA follows: TGTGCCAGCAGCTTAGAGTCCCTCAATACGCAGTATTTT.